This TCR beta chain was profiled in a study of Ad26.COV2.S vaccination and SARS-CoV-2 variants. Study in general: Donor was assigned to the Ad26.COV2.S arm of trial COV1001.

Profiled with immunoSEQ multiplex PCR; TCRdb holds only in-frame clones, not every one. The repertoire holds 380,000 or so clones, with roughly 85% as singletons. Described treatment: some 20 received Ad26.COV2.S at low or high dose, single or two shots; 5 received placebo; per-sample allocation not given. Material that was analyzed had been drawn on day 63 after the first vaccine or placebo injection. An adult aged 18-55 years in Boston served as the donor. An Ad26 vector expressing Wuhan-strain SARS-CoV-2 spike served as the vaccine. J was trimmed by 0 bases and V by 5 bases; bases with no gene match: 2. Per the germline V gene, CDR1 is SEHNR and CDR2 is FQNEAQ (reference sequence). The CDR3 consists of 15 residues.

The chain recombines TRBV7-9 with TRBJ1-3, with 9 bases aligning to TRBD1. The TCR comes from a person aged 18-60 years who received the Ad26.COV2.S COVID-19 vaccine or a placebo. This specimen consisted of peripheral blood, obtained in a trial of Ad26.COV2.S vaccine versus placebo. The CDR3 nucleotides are TGTGCCAGCAGCCTGGGACAGGGCTCTGGAAACACCATATATTTT. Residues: CASSLGQGSGNTIYF.